The 10 T cell receptor beta chains in this list originate from one sample, sequenced in a study of blood T cell repertoires in COVID-19. Sequencing was performed with immunoSEQ multiplex PCR; in TCRdb, only in-frame clones are kept and a portion is missing. The sample has 400,000 to 450,000 clones; 70% to 90% are singletons. The specimen sequenced was peripheral blood. Source of these receptors: a man between 18 and 35 years old with COVID-19, enrolled during active disease.

The V and J genes are TRBV9 and TRBJ2-5; TRBD1 aligns across 9 bases. Germline V gives CDR1 SGDLS, CDR2 YYNGEE. The length of the CDR3 is 13 residues. The V gene end was trimmed by 4 bases and the J gene end by 4 bases; junction bases not matched to a gene: 2. The DNA of the CDR3 is TGTGCCAGCAGCAGACAGGGGGGAGAGACCCAGTACTTC. Protein sequence: CASSRQGGETQYF. Full variable domain (rest looked up from reference TRBV9 and TRBJ2-5): DSGVTQTPKHLITATGQRVTLRCSPRSGDLSVYWYQQSLDQGLQFLIQYYNGEERAKGNILERFSAQQFPDLHSELNLSSLELGDSALYFCASSRQGGETQYFGPGTRLLVL.

In this sample, this clone turned up a few times. J is TRBJ2-1 and V is TRBV15, with a weak D call TRBD1 (5 bases). V was pared by 0 bases and J by 0 bases, with 9 bases between. In germline, CDR1 is LNHNV, CDR2 YYDKDF (reference sequence). This CDR3 contains 16 residues. The CDR3 DNA reads TGTGCCACCAGCAGAGATGGGGCTAACTCCTACAATGAGCAGTTCTTC. This gives the protein CATSRDGANSYNEQFF.

This clone came up a few times. The chain links TRBV29-1 to TRBJ2-5; 7 positions match TRBD2. Germline trimming cut 7 bases from V and 6 bases from J; bases unmatched to any gene: 5. This CDR3 spans 11 amino acids. CDR1 and CDR2 from the germline V gene are SQVTM and ANQGSEA. The CDR3 protein is CSGERGKTQYF. The CDR3 nucleotides are TGCAGCGGGGAGCGGGGAAAGACCCAGTACTTC.

The chain uses TRBV6-6 and TRBJ2-7; TRBD2 matches 9 bases. This CDR3 has 14 amino acids. The germline CDR1 and CDR2 sequences are MNHNY and SVGAGI (reference sequence). After removal of 4 bases from V and 3 bases from J, the junction contained 4 bases not matched to a gene. CDR3 coding DNA: TGTGCCAGCAGTTTGCGGGGGGGGGACTACGAGCAGTACTTC. Translated, it gives CASSLRGGDYEQYF.

This clone was picked up a small number of times. The rearrangement joins TRBV11-3 to TRBJ2-7; TRBD2 is a possible D gene (5 bases). Germline CDR1 reads SGHNT; CDR2 reads YENEEA. Trimming pared 4 bases from V and 6 bases from J, leaving 16 bases between. This CDR3 is 14 amino acids long. CDR3 sequence reads: CASSSTLRRIEQYF. In DNA, the CDR3 is TGTGCCAGCAGCTCAACCCTCCGGAGGATCGAGCAGTACTTC.

The gene calls are TRBV19 and TRBJ2-2; 15 bases are shared with TRBD2. V shed 3 bases and J 6 bases; nucleotides not matched to a gene: 14. Germline V gene sequence: CDR1 LNHDA, CDR2 SQIVND (reference sequence). The length of the CDR3 is 20 residues. The CDR3 DNA reads TGTGCCAGTAGTATGGAATGGGGGACTAGCGGGGGGCAACCCTCCGGGGAGCTGTTTTTT. It yields the protein CASSMEWGTSGGQPSGELFF. Full variable domain (outside the CDR3, taken from reference TRBV19 and TRBJ2-2): DGGITQSPKYLFRKEGQNVTLSCEQNLNHDAMYWYRQDPGQGLRLIYYSQIVNDFQKGDIAEGYSVSREKKESFPLTVTSAQKNPTAFYLCASSMEWGTSGGQPSGELFFGEGSRLTVL.

The V call is TRBV15, the J call TRBJ2-1; 8 bases fit TRBD2. V dropped 3 bases and J dropped 0; count of bases not matched to a gene: 7. This CDR3 region has 17 residues. Germline V gene lookup returns CDR1 LNHNV and CDR2 YYDKDF (reference sequence). The CDR3 protein is CATSRGLDPSSYNEQFF. Written as DNA, the CDR3 is TGTGCCACCAGCAGGGGACTAGACCCGAGCTCCTACAATGAGCAGTTCTTC.

The J gene is TRBJ1-6, the V gene TRBV30; possibly TRBD1 for D (5 bases). CDR3 length: 14 amino acids. The germline CDR1 and CDR2 sequences are GTSNPN and SVGIG (reference sequence). V was clipped by 2 bases and J by 6 bases, with 11 bases between them. CDR3 amino acids: CAWSKGTPNSPLHF. DNA for the CDR3: TGTGCCTGGAGTAAAGGGACTCCTAATTCACCCCTCCACTTT.

The chain is built from TRBV5-6 and TRBJ2-7; 11 positions match TRBD2. The CDR3 is 15 amino acids. The germline V gene has CDR1 SGHDT and CDR2 YYEEEE. The V and J ends lost 1 base and 2 bases, in that order; junction bases with no gene match: 2. CDR3: CASSLLAGGPYEQYF. CDR3 DNA: TGTGCCAGCAGCTTGCTAGCGGGGGGCCCCTACGAGCAGTACTTC. Full variable domain (missing parts from reference TRBV5-6 and TRBJ2-7): DAGVTQSPTHLIKTRGQQVTLRCSPKSGHDTVSWYQQALGQGPQFIFQYYEEEERQRGNFPDRFSGHQFPNYSSELNVNALLLGDSALYLCASSLLAGGPYEQYFGPGTRLTVT.

Of note for this clone: Other nucleotide sequences in the sample specify the same CDR3. Here the CDR3 DNA reads TGTGCCTGGTCGGCAGGCCTACAAGAGACCCAGTACTTC. It codes for CAWSAGLQETQYF. This chain joins TRBV30 and TRBJ2-5; no reliable D call. The V gene's germline CDR1 is GTSNPN and CDR2 SVGIG (reference sequence). V was trimmed by 5 bases and J by 2 bases, leaving 12 bases between them. The CDR3 extends over 13 amino acids.